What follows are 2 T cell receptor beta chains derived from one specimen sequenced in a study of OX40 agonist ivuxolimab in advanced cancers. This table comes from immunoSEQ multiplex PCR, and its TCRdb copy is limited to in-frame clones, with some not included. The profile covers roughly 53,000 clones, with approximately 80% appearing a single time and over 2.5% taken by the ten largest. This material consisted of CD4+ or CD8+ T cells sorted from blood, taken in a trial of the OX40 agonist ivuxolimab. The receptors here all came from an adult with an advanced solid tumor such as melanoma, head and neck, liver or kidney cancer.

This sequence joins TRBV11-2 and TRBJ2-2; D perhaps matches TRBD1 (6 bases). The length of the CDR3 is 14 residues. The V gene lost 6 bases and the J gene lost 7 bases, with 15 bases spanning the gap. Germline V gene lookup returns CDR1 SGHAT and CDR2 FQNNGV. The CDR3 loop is CASSKGQSVGELFF. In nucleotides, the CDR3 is TGTGCCAGCAGTAAAGGACAGTCTGTCGGGGAGCTGTTTTTT.

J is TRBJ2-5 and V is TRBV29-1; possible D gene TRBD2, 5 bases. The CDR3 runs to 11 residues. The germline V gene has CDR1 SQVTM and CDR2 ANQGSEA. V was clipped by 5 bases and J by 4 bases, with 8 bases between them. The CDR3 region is CSVPAGETQYF. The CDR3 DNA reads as TGCAGCGTTCCGGCGGGAGAGACCCAGTACTTC.